This T cell receptor beta chain was found in a study of T-cell memory formation after mild COVID-19. In TCRdb, the 5' RACE reads were re-called with MiXCR into one record per CDR3 protein. The table records tens of thousands of distinct CDR3 sequences, 9.3% of them present only once. A remark on this clonotype: What it binds is unknown.

Deletions cut 8 bases from V and 5 bases from J, with 15 bases between. The CDR3 has 13 residues. Study observations and caveats: The study found contracting CD4+ clones mainly in CM and EM and contracting CD8+ clones in EMRA. Pre-infection memory harbored some responding clones, suggesting cross-reactive memory joined.

The origin of this receptor is a man aged 18 to 30 who had mild COVID-19 (a few samples of this study predate the infection). Cell type and time point are not known. The sequencing sample was made of PBMCs or a T cell subset sorted from them (not recorded which). The rearrangement links TRBV12-3 or TRBV12-4 to TRBJ1-2, with no clear D. This CDR3 reads CASRQRSQYGYTF. The CDR3 DNA sequence: TGTGCCAGCCGGCAGAGGTCACAATATGGCTACACCTTC.